A single sample is the source of the 16 T cell receptor beta chains below, sequenced in a study of monozygotic twins with inflammatory bowel disease. TCRdb re-called the 5' RACE reads; every CDR3 protein appears as one record, without DNA. This sample contains approximately 420,000 distinct CDR3 sequences. The specimen sequenced was blood. The source of these receptors is a human donor with ulcerative colitis or Crohn's disease, or a healthy co-twin of an affected twin (not recorded which).

The rearrangement uses TRBV5-1 and TRBJ2-3; TCRdb reports TRBD2, a call that lacks DNA to check it against. CDR1 is SGHRS, CDR2 YFSETQ, per germline. The CDR3 covers 15 residues. CDR3 sequence: CASTTSGSLTDTQYF.

This chain links TRBV27 with TRBJ2-3; TCRdb picks TRBD1, but there is no DNA to check that call. The germline V gene encodes CDR1 MNHEY and CDR2 SMNVEV (reference sequence). The CDR3 extends over 14 amino acids. This CDR3 reads CASSGAGSTDTQYF.

This chain's CDR3 is CASRFSGLAPDTQYF. J is TRBJ2-3 and V is TRBV6-5. The CDR3 has 15 amino acids. Germline CDR1 is MNHEY and CDR2 is SVGAGI.

The V gene is TRBV29-1, the J gene TRBJ1-1; TCRdb reports TRBD1, a call that lacks DNA to check it against. This CDR3 is built from 13 residues. Germline CDR1 SQVTM, CDR2 ANQGSEA. CDR3 region: CSVDTPGNTEAFF.

This chain joins TRBV7-9 and TRBJ2-5; the TCRdb call, TRBD2, lacks DNA for checking. From germline, CDR1 is SEHNR and CDR2 FQNEAQ (reference sequence). This CDR3 is 15 amino acids long. CDR3: CASSPGTSQKETQYF.

V is TRBV4-1 and J is TRBJ2-3; TCRdb names TRBD2, which stays unverified in the absence of DNA. The V gene's germline CDR1 is MGHRA and CDR2 YSYEKL. The CDR3 contains 20 residues. This chain's CDR3 is CASSQDSTSGGGYYTDTQYF.

The rearrangement uses TRBV9 and TRBJ2-1; no DNA is available, so the TRBD2 call from TCRdb remains unchecked. The CDR3 covers 15 residues. Germline CDR1 is SGDLS and CDR2 is YYNGEE. The CDR3 region is CASSVDAGPYNEQFF.

The J gene is TRBJ1-5, the V gene TRBV27; with no DNA, the TCRdb D assignment of TRBD1 cannot be verified. The CDR3 sequence is 12 residues long. Germline V gives CDR1 MNHEY, CDR2 SMNVEV (reference sequence). CDR3 region: CASLRDNQPQHF.

The chain recombines TRBV10-3 with TRBJ2-3; TCRdb returns TRBD2, unconfirmable since there is no DNA. The germline V gene encodes CDR1 ENHRY and CDR2 SYGVKD. This CDR3 is built from 18 residues. The CDR3 is CAISETSGNHLDTDTQYF.

The rearrangement uses TRBV7-9 and TRBJ1-1; the TCRdb call, TRBD1, lacks DNA for checking. CDR1 and CDR2 (germline): SEHNR, FQNEAQ (reference sequence). The CDR3 has 17 residues. CDR3 region: CASSLTAWGRRDTEAFF.

The chain employs TRBV19 and TRBJ1-6. The CDR3 contains 16 residues. Germline assignment: CDR1 LNHDA and CDR2 SQIVND (reference sequence). CDR3 amino acids: CASSIWPLERNSPLHF. The whole variable domain, filled in from reference TRBV19 and TRBJ1-6, reads DGGITQSPKYLFRKEGQNVTLSCEQNLNHDAMYWYRQDPGQGLRLIYYSQIVNDFQKGDIAEGYSVSREKKESFPLTVTSAQKNPTAFYLCASSIWPLERNSPLHFGNGTRLTVT.

The J gene is TRBJ2-7, the V gene TRBV5-6; the D call of TRBD1 rests on TCRdb alone, since no DNA is present to check it. The germline V gene has CDR1 SGHDT and CDR2 YYEEEE. This CDR3 is built from 12 residues. The CDR3 here is CASSLDAGPQYF.

This chain connects TRBV28 to TRBJ2-2; the D call of TRBD2 rests on TCRdb alone, since no DNA is present to check it. Per the germline V gene, CDR1 is MDHEN and CDR2 is SYDVKM. The length of the CDR3 is 14 residues. The CDR3: CASAPGLAGRELFF. The variable domain in full, completed from reference TRBV28 and TRBJ2-2, reads DVKVTQSSRYLVKRTGEKVFLECVQDMDHENMFWYRQDPGLGLRLIYFSYDVKMKEKGDIPEGYSVSREKKERFSLILESASTNQTSMYLCASAPGLAGRELFFGEGSRLTVL.

This chain connects TRBV28 to TRBJ2-3; with no DNA, the TCRdb D assignment of TRBD2 cannot be verified. The CDR3 has 14 amino acids. The V gene's germline CDR1 is MDHEN and CDR2 SYDVKM. CDR3 amino acids: CASSRLATTDTQYF. The full variable domain, its missing parts supplied by reference TRBV28 and TRBJ2-3, is DVKVTQSSRYLVKRTGEKVFLECVQDMDHENMFWYRQDPGLGLRLIYFSYDVKMKEKGDIPEGYSVSREKKERFSLILESASTNQTSMYLCASSRLATTDTQYFGPGTRLTVL.

This chain joins TRBV5-1 and TRBJ2-2. The CDR3 loop spans 14 amino acids. In germline, CDR1 is SGHRS, CDR2 YFSETQ. CDR3 sequence: CASSLPSGAGELFF.

V usage is TRBV7-2 and J usage is TRBJ2-2; checking the TCRdb D call of TRBD2 is not possible without DNA. This CDR3 is built from 13 residues. The germline CDR1 and CDR2 sequences are SGHTA and FQGNSA. CDR3 protein: CASSRGRTGELFF.